Below are 18 T cell receptor beta chains sequenced from a single sample in a study of blood T cell repertoires in COVID-19. TCRdb's table, derived via immunoSEQ multiplex PCR, lists solely in-frame clones and lacks some. The top ten hold under 3.5% of the sample, which has around 300,000 clones, roughly 88% seen once. The sample was peripheral blood. The receptors stem from a woman aged 25 to 45 with active or convalescent COVID-19.

The chain has TRBV5-1 and TRBJ1-1; D is unclear. Germline V gene lookup returns CDR1 SGHRS and CDR2 YFSETQ. The CDR3 runs to 13 residues. V gave up 5 bases and J gave up 0 bases, with 8 bases separating them. DNA of the CDR3: TGCGCCAGCAGGAAACAGATGAACACTGAAGCTTTCTTT. Translation: CASRKQMNTEAFF.

The chain uses TRBV5-1 and TRBJ1-6; 7 nucleotides align to TRBD1. The CDR3 covers 18 residues. Trimming cost V 1 base and J 0 bases; bases outside gene matches: 7. CDR1 and CDR2 (germline): SGHRS, YFSETQ. The DNA for the CDR3 is TGCGCCAGCAGCTTGCAAGGGGGCCTCTCCTCCTATAATTCACCCCTCCACTTT. Its protein product is CASSLQGGLSSYNSPLHF.

The rearrangement links TRBV12-3 or TRBV12-4 to TRBJ2-7; tentatively, D is TRBD1 (5 bases). The ends were cut back, 4 bases at V and 9 bases at J, with 13 bases in the middle. This CDR3 contains 12 residues. The chain's CDR3 is CASSSTQGRQYF. The DNA for the CDR3 is TGTGCCAGCAGTTCCACTCAGGGTAGGCAGTACTTC.

This clone was detected once. The chain carries TRBV10-3 and TRBJ2-5; 10 bases fit TRBD2. Germline V CDR1 and CDR2: ENHRY, SYGVKD. J gave up 6 bases and V 6 bases, and 13 bases lay outside the gene matches. The CDR3 sequence is 16 residues long. The CDR3 coding sequence is TGTGCCATCAGCGCCGTGTCTAGCGGGGGCCCGCAGACCCAGTACTTC. This gives the protein CAISAVSSGGPQTQYF.

This chain links TRBV5-1 with TRBJ2-1; D unresolved. This CDR3 spans 15 amino acids. Germline values: CDR1 SGHRS, CDR2 YFSETQ. Between the trimmed V and J ends, which lost 3 bases and 0 bases, there was a span of 10 bases. The CDR3 protein is CASSSQSGSYNEQFF. The CDR3 DNA is TGCGCCAGCAGCTCCCAGTCGGGCTCCTACAATGAGCAGTTCTTC.

The V gene is TRBV9, the J gene TRBJ1-1; the D is unclear. V lost 3 bases, J lost 1 base, and 10 bases lay in between. From germline, CDR1 is SGDLS and CDR2 YYNGEE. There are 14 residues in the CDR3. The CDR3 loop is CASSGTSSNTEAFF. Here the CDR3 DNA reads TGTGCCAGCAGCGGTACAAGTTCGAACACTGAAGCTTTCTTT.

V and J are TRBV18 and TRBJ2-1; a weak D match, TRBD1 (6 bases). The CDR3 consists of 19 residues. V lost 1 base and J lost 1, with 20 bases in between. Germline loops: CDR1 KGHSH, CDR2 LQKENI. CDR3 bases: TGTGCCAGCTCACCACAAAGGGGGTCGGGTCGGCTATCCTACAATGAGCAGTTCTTC. Amino acid sequence: CASSPQRGSGRLSYNEQFF.

The chain has TRBV5-1 and TRBJ1-1; 7 bases line up with TRBD1. The V gene end was trimmed by 1 base and the J gene end by 0 bases; junction bases not matched to a gene: 9. The CDR3 has 17 amino acids. Germline CDR1 SGHRS, CDR2 YFSETQ. The CDR3: CASSLSPGQLMNTEAFF. The CDR3, as DNA: TGCGCCAGCAGCTTGTCACCGGGACAGCTCATGAACACTGAAGCTTTCTTT.

In its sample, this clone was seen a few times. This sequence joins TRBV27 and TRBJ1-2; D not resolved. V was cut by 3 bases and J by 2 bases, with 13 bases left in between. Looked up from germline, CDR1 is MNHEY and CDR2 is SMNVEV (reference sequence). The CDR3 covers 15 residues. CDR3 residues: CASSFGWGVNYGYTF. CDR3 DNA sequence: TGTGCCAGCAGTTTTGGGTGGGGAGTCAACTATGGCTACACCTTC.

The V call is TRBV28, the J call TRBJ2-7, with a tentative D call TRBD1 (6 bases). The germline V gene has CDR1 MDHEN and CDR2 SYDVKM. The CDR3 has 13 residues. V gave up 8 bases and J gave up 1 base, with 12 bases separating them. CDR3 loop: CASLSDRSYEQYF. The DNA for the CDR3 is TGTGCCAGCCTCTCGGACAGATCCTACGAGCAGTACTTC.

The chain has TRBV2 and TRBJ1-1; D not certain. Germline CDR1 and CDR2: SNHLY and FYNNEI. The germline V and J ends were trimmed by 7 bases and 1 base, with 13 bases remaining between them. CDR3 length: 14 residues. Written as DNA, the CDR3 is TGTGCCAGCAACACCCGAGCAGGGAACACTGAAGCTTTCTTT. Its translation: CASNTRAGNTEAFF.

This chain uses TRBV5-8 with TRBJ1-5; the D gene is possibly TRBD1 (6 bases). The CDR3 has 12 amino acids. Germline CDR1 reads SGHTS; CDR2 reads YDEGEE. Trimming took off 7 bases at V and 4 bases at J, with 9 bases between the two ends. This chain's CDR3 is CASGQRNQPQHF. The CDR3 DNA reads TGTGCCAGCGGACAGAGGAATCAGCCCCAGCATTTT. Complete variable domain (other parts from reference TRBV5-8 and TRBJ1-5): EAGVTQSPTHLIKTRGQQATLRCSPISGHTSVYWYQQALGLGLQFLLWYDEGEERNRGNFPPRFSGRQFPNYSSELNVNALELEDSALYLCASGQRNQPQHFGDGTRLSIL.

The chain combines TRBV6-2 or TRBV6-3 with TRBJ2-2, with 7 nucleotides matching TRBD1. The CDR3 runs to 15 residues. Per the germline V gene, CDR1 is MNHEY and CDR2 is SVGEGT. V was clipped by 6 bases and J by 1 base; unmatched bases: 5. The CDR3 loop is CASSWTGKNTGELFF. CDR3 DNA sequence: TGTGCCAGCAGCTGGACAGGAAAGAACACCGGGGAGCTGTTTTTT.

The V gene is TRBV6-5, the J gene TRBJ2-1; 11 nucleotides match TRBD1. Germline V CDR1 and CDR2: MNHEY, SVGAGI. The CDR3 totals 15 residues. V trimming: 4 bases; J trimming: 8 bases; junction bases outside the gene matches: 7. As DNA, the CDR3 is TGTGCCAGCAGTTCTCGGACAGGGGGCAGGGATGAGCAGTTCTTC. Amino acids: CASSSRTGGRDEQFF.

The J gene is TRBJ1-1, the V gene TRBV28; no clear D gene. Germline CDR1 MDHEN, CDR2 SYDVKM. Trimming left V 5 bases short and J 7 bases short, with 8 bases between. The CDR3 extends over 11 amino acids. CDR3 region: CASSRRDEAFF. Written as DNA, the CDR3 is TGTGCCAGCAGTAGGCGGGATGAAGCTTTCTTT.

The rearrangement links TRBV2 to TRBJ2-7; the D is unclear. V was pared by 3 bases and J by 6 bases, with 9 bases between. Per germline, CDR1 SNHLY and CDR2 FYNNEI. The CDR3 contains 12 residues. The CDR3 DNA reads as TGTGCCAGCAGTGAGGCCCAGATCGAGCAGTACTTC. Translation gives CASSEAQIEQYF.

J is TRBJ1-1 and V is TRBV3-1 (or the pseudogene TRBV3-2); 7 positions agree with TRBD1. V was clipped by 3 bases and J by 3 bases; unmatched bases: 10. CDR3 length: 16 residues. Germline V CDR1 and CDR2: LGHDT, YNNKEL (reference sequence). The chain's CDR3 is CASSQPTGSLDTEAFF. Written as DNA, the CDR3 is TGTGCCAGCAGCCAGCCGACAGGGTCTCTCGACACTGAAGCTTTCTTT.

The chain carries TRBV3-1 (or the pseudogene TRBV3-2) and TRBJ2-1; 10 nucleotides align to TRBD2. V shed 1 base, J shed 10 bases, and the junction held 4 bases outside the gene matches. The germline V gene has CDR1 LGHDT and CDR2 YNNKEL (reference sequence). This CDR3 spans 14 amino acids. This CDR3 reads CASSQGTSGVEQFF. The CDR3 coding sequence is TGTGCCAGCAGCCAAGGAACTAGCGGGGTCGAGCAGTTCTTC.